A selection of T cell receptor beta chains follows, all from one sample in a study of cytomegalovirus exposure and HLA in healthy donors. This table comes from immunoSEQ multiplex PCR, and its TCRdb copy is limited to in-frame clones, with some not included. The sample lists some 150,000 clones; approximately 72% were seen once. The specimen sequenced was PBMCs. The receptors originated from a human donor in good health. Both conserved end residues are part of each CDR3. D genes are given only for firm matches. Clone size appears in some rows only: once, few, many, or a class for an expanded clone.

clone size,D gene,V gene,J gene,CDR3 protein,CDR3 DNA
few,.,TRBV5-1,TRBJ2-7,CASSPRSSYEQYF,TGCGCCAGCAGCCCTCGAAGCTCCTACGAGCAGTACTTC
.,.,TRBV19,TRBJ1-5,CASSIGRVLGNQPQHF,TGTGCCAGTAGTATAGGGCGGGTGTTGGGCAATCAGCCCCAGCATTTT
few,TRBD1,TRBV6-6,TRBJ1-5,CASSRDRVLHF,TGTGCCAGCAGTCGGGACAGGGTCCTGCATTTT
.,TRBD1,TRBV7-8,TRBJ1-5,CASSGRGTGANQPQHF,TGTGCCAGCAGCGGACGAGGGACAGGGGCCAATCAGCCCCAGCATTTT
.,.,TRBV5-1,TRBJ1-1,CASSLDRGSGNTEAFF,TGCGCCAGCAGCTTGGATAGGGGGTCGGGAAACACTGAAGCTTTCTTT
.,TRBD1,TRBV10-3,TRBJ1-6,CAISDPSGTGNSPLHF,TGTGCCATCAGTGACCCTTCCGGGACAGGGAATTCACCCCTCCACTTT
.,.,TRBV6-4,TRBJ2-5,CASSDSTGGIETQYF,TGTGCCAGCAGTGACTCGACAGGTGGGATAGAGACCCAGTACTTC
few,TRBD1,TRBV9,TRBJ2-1,CASSATGMSYNEQFF,TGTGCCAGCAGCGCGACAGGGATGTCCTACAATGAGCAGTTCTTC
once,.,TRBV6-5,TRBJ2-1,CASSHRRGSYNEQFF,TGTGCCAGCAGTCATCGAAGGGGCTCCTACAATGAGCAGTTCTTC
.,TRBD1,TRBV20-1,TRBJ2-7,CSARAGGEQYF,TGCAGTGCTAGGGCAGGGGGCGAGCAGTACTTC
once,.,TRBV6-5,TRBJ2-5,CASSPGLPRETQYF,TGTGCCAGCAGTCCCGGACTCCCGAGGGAGACCCAGTACTTC
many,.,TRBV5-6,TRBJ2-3,CASSPISTDTQYF,TGTGCCAGCAGCCCAATTAGTACAGATACGCAGTATTTT
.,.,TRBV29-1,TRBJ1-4,CSGLREKLFF,TGCAGCGGTTTGAGAGAAAAACTGTTTTTT
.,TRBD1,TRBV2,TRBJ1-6,CASRATGAITYNSPLHF,TGTGCCAGCAGGGCTACAGGGGCCATAACATATAATTCACCCCTCCACTTT
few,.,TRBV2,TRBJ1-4,CASSARGNNEKLFF,TGTGCCAGCAGTGCTCGGGGTAATAATGAAAAACTGTTTTTT
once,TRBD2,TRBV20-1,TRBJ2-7,CSAPAGYEQYF,TGCAGTGCCCCAGCGGGGTACGAGCAGTACTTC
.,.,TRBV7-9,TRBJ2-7,CASSLEATGSSYEQYF,TGTGCCAGCAGCTTAGAGGCAACAGGGAGCTCCTACGAGCAGTACTTC
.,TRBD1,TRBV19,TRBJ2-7,CASRKGQGPYEQYF,TGTGCCAGTAGGAAGGGACAGGGTCCCTACGAGCAGTACTTC
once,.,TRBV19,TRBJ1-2,CASSPAGLYGYTF,TGTGCCAGTAGTCCAGCGGGCTTATATGGCTACACCTTC
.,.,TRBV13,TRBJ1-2,CASSLAREVYGYTF,TGTGCCAGCAGCCTAGCCAGGGAGGTCTATGGCTACACCTTC
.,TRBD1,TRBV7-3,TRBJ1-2,CASSSNRGQGYTF,TGTGCCAGCAGTTCAAACAGGGGGCAGGGCTACACCTTC
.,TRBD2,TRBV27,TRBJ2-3,CASSSTGGSDTQYF,TGTGCCAGCAGTTCCACGGGGGGATCGGATACGCAGTATTTT
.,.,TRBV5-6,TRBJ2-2,CASGGMGDNTGELFF,TGTGCCAGCGGCGGGATGGGGGACAACACCGGGGAGCTGTTTTTT
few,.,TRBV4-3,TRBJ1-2,CASSQEGGYGYTF,TGCGCCAGCAGCCAAGAAGGGGGTTATGGCTACACCTTC
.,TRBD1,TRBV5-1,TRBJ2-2,CASRSWTGIGPGELFF,TGCGCCAGCAGATCTTGGACAGGGATCGGACCCGGGGAGCTGTTTTTT
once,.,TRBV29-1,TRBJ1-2,CSVEGRDANYGYTF,TGCAGCGTTGAGGGCAGGGATGCTAACTATGGCTACACCTTC